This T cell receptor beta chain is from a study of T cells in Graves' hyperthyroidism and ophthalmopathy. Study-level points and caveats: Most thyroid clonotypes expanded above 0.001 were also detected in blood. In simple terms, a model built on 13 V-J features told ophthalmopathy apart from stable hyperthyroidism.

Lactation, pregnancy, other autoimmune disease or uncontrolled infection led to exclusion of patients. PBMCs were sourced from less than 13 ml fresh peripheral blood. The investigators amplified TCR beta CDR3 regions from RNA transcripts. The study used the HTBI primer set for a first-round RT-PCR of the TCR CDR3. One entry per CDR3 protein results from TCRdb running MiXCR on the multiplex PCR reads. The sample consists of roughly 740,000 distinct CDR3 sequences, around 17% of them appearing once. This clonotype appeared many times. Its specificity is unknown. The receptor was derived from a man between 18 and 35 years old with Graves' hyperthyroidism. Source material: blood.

CDR3 sequence reads: CASSLLGTGGTLQETQYF. CDR3 nucleotides: TGTGCCAGCAGTTTACTAGGGACAGGGGGCACGCTCCAAGAGACCCAGTACTTC. The chain combines TRBV28 with TRBJ2-5, with 12 bases that match TRBD1. Germline-derived CDR1 and CDR2 are MDHEN and SYDVKM. Trimming removed 2 bases from V and 1 base from J; junction bases left unmatched: 8. The CDR3 is 18 amino acids.